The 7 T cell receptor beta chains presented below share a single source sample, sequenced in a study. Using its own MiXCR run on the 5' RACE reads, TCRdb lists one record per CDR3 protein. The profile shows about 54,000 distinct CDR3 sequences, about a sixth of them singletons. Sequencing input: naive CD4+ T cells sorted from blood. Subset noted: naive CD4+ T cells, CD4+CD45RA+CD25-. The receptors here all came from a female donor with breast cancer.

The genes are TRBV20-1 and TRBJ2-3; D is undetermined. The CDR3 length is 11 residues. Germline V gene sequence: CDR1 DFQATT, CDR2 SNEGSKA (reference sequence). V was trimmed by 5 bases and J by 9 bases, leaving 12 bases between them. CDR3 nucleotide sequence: TGCAGTGCTTTCCGCCAAGGGACGCAGTATTTT. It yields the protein CSAFRQGTQYF.

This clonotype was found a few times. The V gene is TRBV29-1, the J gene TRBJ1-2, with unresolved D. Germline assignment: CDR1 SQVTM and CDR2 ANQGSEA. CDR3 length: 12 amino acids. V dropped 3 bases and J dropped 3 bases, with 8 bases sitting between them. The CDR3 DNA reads TGCAGCGTTGAGGCGGGCGACTATGGCTACACCTTC. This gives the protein CSVEAGDYGYTF.

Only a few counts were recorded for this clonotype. This CDR3 reads CASSLRTGGREQYF. CDR3 bases: TGTGCCAGCAGTTTGAGGACAGGGGGCCGGGAGCAGTACTTC. The chain has TRBV12-3 or TRBV12-4 and TRBJ2-7; 11 bases map to TRBD1. With V trimmed by 3 bases and J by 7 bases, 5 bases remained unmatched. This CDR3 comprises 14 residues.

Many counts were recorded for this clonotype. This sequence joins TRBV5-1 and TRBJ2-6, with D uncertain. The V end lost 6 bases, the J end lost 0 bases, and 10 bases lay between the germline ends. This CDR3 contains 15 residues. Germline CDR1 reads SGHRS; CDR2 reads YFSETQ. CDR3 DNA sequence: TGCGCCAGCATACCAGGTGGCTCTGGGGCCAACGTCCTGACTTTC. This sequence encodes CASIPGGSGANVLTF.

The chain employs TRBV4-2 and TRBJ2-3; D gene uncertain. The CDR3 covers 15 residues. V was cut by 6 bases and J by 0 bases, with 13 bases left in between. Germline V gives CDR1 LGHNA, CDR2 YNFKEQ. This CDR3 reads CASSLGYSSTDTQYF. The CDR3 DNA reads TGTGCCAGCAGTCTAGGCTACTCGAGCACAGATACGCAGTATTTT.

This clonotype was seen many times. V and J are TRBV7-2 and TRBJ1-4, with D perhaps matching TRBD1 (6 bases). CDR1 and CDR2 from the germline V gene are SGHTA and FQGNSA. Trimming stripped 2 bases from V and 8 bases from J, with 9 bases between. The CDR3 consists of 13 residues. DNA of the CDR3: TGTGCCAGCAGCTTACAGGGGAGGGAAAAACTGTTTTTT. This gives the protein CASSLQGREKLFF.

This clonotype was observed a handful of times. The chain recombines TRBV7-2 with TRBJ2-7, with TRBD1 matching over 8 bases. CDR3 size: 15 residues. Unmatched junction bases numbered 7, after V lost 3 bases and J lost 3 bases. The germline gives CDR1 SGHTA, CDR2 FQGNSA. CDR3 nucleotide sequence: TGTGCCAGCAGCTTCGACAGGGGTAGGCGCTACGAGCAGTACTTC. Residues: CASSFDRGRRYEQYF.